This T cell receptor (beta chain) is drawn from a study of blood T cell repertoires in COVID-19. Study details: From the United States, Italy and Spain came samples of acute and convalescent COVID-19.

Data came from immunoSEQ multiplex PCR; TCRdb stores just in-frame clones and leaves some out. Of 200,000 to 250,000 clones in the sample, about 80% were seen once. The CDR3 length is 12 residues. Germline V lookup: CDR1 MNHEY, CDR2 SMNVEV (reference sequence). With 6 bases removed from V and 2 bases from J, the gap between germline ends came to 6 bases. The chain has TRBV27 and TRBJ2-3, with D perhaps matching TRBD2 (5 bases). Sequencing input: peripheral blood. The TCR was taken from a man aged 25 to 40 who had recovered from COVID-19. In nucleotides, the CDR3 is TGTGCCAGCAGCGGGGTCACAGATACGCAGTATTTT. This sequence encodes CASSGVTDTQYF.